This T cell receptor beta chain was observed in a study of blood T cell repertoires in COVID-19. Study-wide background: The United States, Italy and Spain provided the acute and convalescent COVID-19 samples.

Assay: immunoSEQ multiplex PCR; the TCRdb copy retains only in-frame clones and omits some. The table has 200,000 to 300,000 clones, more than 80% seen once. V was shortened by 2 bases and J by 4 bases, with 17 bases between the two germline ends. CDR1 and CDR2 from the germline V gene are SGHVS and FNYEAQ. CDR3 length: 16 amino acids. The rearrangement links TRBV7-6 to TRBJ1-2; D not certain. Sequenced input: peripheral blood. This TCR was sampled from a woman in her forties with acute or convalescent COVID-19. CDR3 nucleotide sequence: TGTGCCAGCAGCTTATTTGGGGAAGAGGGCGGCTATGGCTACACCTTC. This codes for CASSLFGEEGGYGYTF.